The 6 T cell receptor beta chains reported below all come from one sample, sequenced in a study of T-cell reconstitution after alpha-beta-depleted transplantation in children (dated by TCRdb to about 2016). The library relied on PCR. This sample was sequenced with an Illumina HiSeq 2500. To normalize quantification of the TCRbeta repertoire, the TCR libraries were built with molecular barcoding that relied on unique molecular identifiers. In TCRdb, the public reads were trimmed at Q25 with fastp and aligned with MiXCR, with productive beta chains retained. Each entry is one CDR3 protein sequence, shown with its most common DNA and genes. The sample contains 500,000 to 600,000 distinct CDR3 sequences, 32% of them found a single time. 2% to 3% of the sample is in the top ten clones. The sequencing used PBMCs from the stem cell graft donor, collected from the stem cell graft. These receptors were obtained from a human donor who donated a stem cell graft to a child with aplastic anemia.

The chain is built from TRBV4-2 and TRBJ1-1; D not resolved. CDR1 LGHNA and CDR2 YNFKEQ come from the germline V gene. V lost 0 bases and J 1 base, leaving 9 bases between the germline ends. The CDR3 covers 15 residues. CDR3 region: CASSQDTGENTEAFF. The CDR3 DNA is TGTGCCAGCAGCCAAGATACCGGGGAGAACACTGAAGCTTTCTTT.

V usage is TRBV11-2 and J usage is TRBJ2-3; 13 bases align to TRBD2. The CDR3 length is 18 residues. The germline V gene has CDR1 SGHAT and CDR2 FQNNGV. V gave up 4 bases and J gave up 4 bases; unmatched junction bases: 11. CDR3 DNA: TGTGCCAGCAGCTCTACTAGCGGGAGGGCTTGGGCACCAGATACGCAGTATTTT. It encodes CASSSTSGRAWAPDTQYF.

This chain joins TRBV6-1 and TRBJ1-1; no clear D gene. The V end was cut by 9 bases, the J end by 6 bases, with 17 bases between. The CDR3 consists of 13 residues. CDR1 is MNHNS and CDR2 is SASEGT in the germline V gene. The CDR3 loop reads CASTDPGRAEAFF. The DNA of the CDR3 is TGTGCCAGTACGGATCCGGGGAGGGCTGAAGCTTTCTTT.

This clonotype was seen only a few times. The gene calls are TRBV20-1 and TRBJ1-2, with unresolved D. Germline V lookup: CDR1 DFQATT, CDR2 SNEGSKA (reference sequence). With 2 bases removed from V and 0 bases from J, the gap between germline ends came to 10 bases. The CDR3 is made up of 14 amino acids. CDR3 sequence (DNA): TGCAGTGCTAGACAGGATTTAGCTAACTATGGCTACACCTTC. Translating gives CSARQDLANYGYTF.

This clonotype was seen only a few times. The J gene is TRBJ2-1, the V gene TRBV9; D perhaps matches TRBD1 (5 bases). The germline V gene has CDR1 SGDLS and CDR2 YYNGEE. Trimming left V 0 bases short and J 5 bases short, with 15 bases between. The CDR3 runs to 16 residues. CDR3 sequence (DNA): TGTGCCAGCAGCGTAGACGACAGTACCGGGCACAATGAGCAGTTCTTC. Translation gives CASSVDDSTGHNEQFF.

This clonotype was recorded a few times. V usage is TRBV7-2 and J usage is TRBJ2-1, with 8 bases identical to TRBD2. Trimming at V came to 4 bases and at J to 8 bases, leaving 10 bases not matched to a gene. The CDR3 length is 15 residues. CDR1 and CDR2 (germline): SGHTA, FQGNSA. The CDR3 loop is CASSSKREWGDEQFF. The CDR3 DNA follows: TGTGCCAGCAGCTCGAAGCGGGAGTGGGGTGATGAGCAGTTCTTC.